This TCR beta chain was observed in a study of regulatory T cells in long-lasting Graves disease. V lost 0 bases and J lost 0; bases outside the gene matches: 10. The CDR3 consists of 19 residues. CDR1 SGHNT and CDR2 YENEEA come from the germline V gene. Time point defined: newly diagnosed GD, antithyroid drugs for less than 3 months. RNA extracted from PBMCs served as the sequencing template. Libraries of TCR beta came from iRepertoire HTBI primers plus Arm-PCR of CDR3 regions. TCRdb re-called the multiplex PCR reads with MiXCR, one entry per CDR3 protein. This table has some 490,000 distinct CDR3 sequences, more than 10% appearing once. This clonotype showed up many times. This sample also belongs to another study, concerning T cells in Graves' hyperthyroidism and ophthalmopathy.

This sequence originates from a woman aged 25 to 39 with Graves disease. The chain combines TRBV11-3 with TRBJ2-1; TRBD1 aligns across 8 bases. The source material was peripheral blood mononuclear cells (PBMCs), sampled at new diagnosis, from a patient treated with antithyroid drugs. The CDR3 region has the DNA TGTGCCAGCAGCTTAGATCCCTGGACAGGGCAAAGCTCCTACAATGAGCAGTTCTTC. The encoded protein is CASSLDPWTGQSSYNEQFF.